This T cell receptor (beta chain) was sequenced in a study of T cell responses to AZD1222 COVID-19 vaccine. Study results and limitations: Donor demographics were predominantly white British with a female majority; clonal diversity may be underestimated. Scientists sampled the repertoires only once the peak T cell response had passed. Only six or seven AZD1222 recipients tested seropositive at baseline. Across the whole spike, CD4 TCRs peaked at regions 160-218 and 743-854.

Measured with immunoSEQ multiplex PCR; TCRdb has only the in-frame clones, and not every one. The table shows about 150,000 clones, with around 90% occurring only once. The sample holds one count of this clone. As yet, its antigen is unknown. This CDR3 is also generated by other DNA sequences in the sample. The CDR3 covers 13 residues. Trimming shortened V by 0 bases and J by 1 base, and 4 bases separated the two germline ends. Germline V lookup: CDR1 SGHRS, CDR2 YFSETQ. This receptor was identified in an adult who received the AZD1222 COVID-19 vaccine. The chain links TRBV5-1 to TRBJ1-1; no reliable D call. The starting material was peripheral blood, obtained 28 days after the second AZD1222 dose. The CDR3 bases are TGCGCCAGCAGCTTGGGAGCGAACACTGAAGCTTTCTTT. Protein product: CASSLGANTEAFF.